The T cell receptor (beta chain) described here comes from a study of Graves' ophthalmopathy and Graves' hyperthyroidism. Study context: Peripheral blood sampling occurred at initial diagnosis, before any treatment. Study conclusions and caveats: Most expanded clonotypes in thyroid above 0.001 frequency also showed up in blood. Sensitivity of approximately 90% and specificity of about 81% were achieved when a 13-signature model separated ophthalmopathy from stable hyperthyroidism.

For repertoire sequencing, the TCR beta CDR3 regions were amplified from RNA transcripts. Second-round multiplex PCR followed a first-round RT-PCR using HTBI primers. MiXCR, applied by TCRdb to the multiplex PCR reads, yields one record per CDR3 protein. The table shows some 250,000 distinct CDR3 sequences, with around 50% occurring only once. The table lists this clonotype with a few counts. Its antigen is still unknown. Germline V gene sequence: CDR1 SGHRS, CDR2 YFSETQ. V gave up 0 bases and J gave up 0 bases, with 6 bases separating them. This CDR3 has 14 amino acids. Moderately to severely active ophthalmopathy under 3 months, CAS at least 3, NOSPECS at least 4.

Sequencing used peripheral blood. This receptor was obtained from an adult man with Graves' ophthalmopathy. This rearrangement joins TRBV5-1 to TRBJ1-2; no firm D call. The CDR3: CASSLGGPNYGYTF. The CDR3 DNA is TGCGCCAGCAGCTTGGGCGGCCCTAACTATGGCTACACCTTC.